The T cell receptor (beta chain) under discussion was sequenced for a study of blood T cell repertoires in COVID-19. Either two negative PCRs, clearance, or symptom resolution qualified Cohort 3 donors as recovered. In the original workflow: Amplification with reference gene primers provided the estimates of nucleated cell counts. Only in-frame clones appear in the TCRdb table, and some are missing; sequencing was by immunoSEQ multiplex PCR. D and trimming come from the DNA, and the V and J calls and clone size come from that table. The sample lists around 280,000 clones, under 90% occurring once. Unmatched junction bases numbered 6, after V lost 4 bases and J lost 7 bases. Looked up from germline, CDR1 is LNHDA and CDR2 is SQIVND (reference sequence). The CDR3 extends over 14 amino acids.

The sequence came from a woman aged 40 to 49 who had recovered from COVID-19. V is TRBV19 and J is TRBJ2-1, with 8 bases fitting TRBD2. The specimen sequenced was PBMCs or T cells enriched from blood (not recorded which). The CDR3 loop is CASSSTAGGNEQFF. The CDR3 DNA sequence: TGTGCCAGTAGTAGCACCGCGGGGGGAAATGAGCAGTTCTTC. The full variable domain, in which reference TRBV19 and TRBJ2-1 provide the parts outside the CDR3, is DGGITQSPKYLFRKEGQNVTLSCEQNLNHDAMYWYRQDPGQGLRLIYYSQIVNDFQKGDIAEGYSVSREKKESFPLTVTSAQKNPTAFYLCASSSTAGGNEQFFGPGTRLTVL.